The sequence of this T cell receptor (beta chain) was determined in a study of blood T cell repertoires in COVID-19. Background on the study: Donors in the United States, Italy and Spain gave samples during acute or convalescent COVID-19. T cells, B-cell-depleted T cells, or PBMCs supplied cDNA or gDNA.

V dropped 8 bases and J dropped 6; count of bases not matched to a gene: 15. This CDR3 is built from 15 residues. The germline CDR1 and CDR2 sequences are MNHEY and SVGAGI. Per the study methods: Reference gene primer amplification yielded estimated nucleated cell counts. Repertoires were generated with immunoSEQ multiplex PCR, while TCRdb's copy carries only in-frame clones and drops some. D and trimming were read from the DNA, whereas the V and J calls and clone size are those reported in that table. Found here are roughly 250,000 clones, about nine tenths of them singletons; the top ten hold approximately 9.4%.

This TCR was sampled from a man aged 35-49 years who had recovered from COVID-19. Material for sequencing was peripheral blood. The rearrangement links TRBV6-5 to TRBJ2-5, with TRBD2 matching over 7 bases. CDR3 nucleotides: TGTGCCAGCCGGGTTATGGGAGGGGAGGAAAAGACCCAGTACTTC. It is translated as CASRVMGGEEKTQYF.